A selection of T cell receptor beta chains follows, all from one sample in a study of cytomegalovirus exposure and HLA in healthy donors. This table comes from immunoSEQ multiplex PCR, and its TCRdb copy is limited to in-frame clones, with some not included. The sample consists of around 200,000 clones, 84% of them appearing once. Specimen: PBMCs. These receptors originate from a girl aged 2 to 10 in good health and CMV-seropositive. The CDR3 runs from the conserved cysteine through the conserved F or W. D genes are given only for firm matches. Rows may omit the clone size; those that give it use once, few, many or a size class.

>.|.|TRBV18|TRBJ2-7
TGTGCCAGCTCACCAGGTAGCGAGCGGCAGTACTTC
CASSPGSERQYF
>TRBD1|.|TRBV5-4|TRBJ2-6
TGTGCCAGCAGCAAGGACAGGGGATCTGGGGCCAACGTCCTGACTTTC
CASSKDRGSGANVLTF
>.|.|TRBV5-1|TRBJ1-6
TGCGCCAGCAGCCCCGAGTCGAGCTCCTATAATTCACCCCTCCACTTT
CASSPESSSYNSPLHF
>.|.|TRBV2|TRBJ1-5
TGTGCCAGCAGTGAAGGGGCAGGTCGTAGCAATCAGCCCCAGCATTTT
CASSEGAGRSNQPQHF
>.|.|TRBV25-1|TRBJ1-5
TGTGCCAGCAGTGAAGGGGAGGAGAGGCCCCAGCATTTT
CASSEGEERPQHF
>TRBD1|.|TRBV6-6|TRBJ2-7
TGTGCCAGCAGTTATTCAGGACAGGGTAACGAGCAGTACTTC
CASSYSGQGNEQYF
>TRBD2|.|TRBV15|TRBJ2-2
TGTGCCACCAGCAGAGTGCCGGGGGGGGCGGTCGGGGAGCTGTTTTTT
CATSRVPGGAVGELFF
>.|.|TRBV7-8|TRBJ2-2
TGTGCCAGCAGCCGAATAGGGGTCGGGGAGCTGTTTTTT
CASSRIGVGELFF
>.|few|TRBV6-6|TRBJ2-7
TGTGCCAGCAGTTACTTAATGGAGCCCTACGAGCAGTACTTC
CASSYLMEPYEQYF
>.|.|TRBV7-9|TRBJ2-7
TGTGCCAGCAGCTTAGCACAGTACGAGCAGTACTTC
CASSLAQYEQYF
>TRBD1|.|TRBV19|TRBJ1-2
TGTGCCAGTAGTTCCAGGGGGCATGGCTACACCTTC
CASSSRGHGYTF
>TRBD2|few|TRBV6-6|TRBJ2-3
TGTGCCAGCTCTCTAGCGGGAGGGCCCTCAGATACGCAGTATTTT
CASSLAGGPSDTQYF
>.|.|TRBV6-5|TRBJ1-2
TGTGCCAGCAGTGTTGGGGGCAACTATGGCTACACCTTC
CASSVGGNYGYTF
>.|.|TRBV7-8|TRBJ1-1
TGTGCCAGCAGCTTAGTGGGAATAGGGGCTATGAACACTGAAGCTTTCTTT
CASSLVGIGAMNTEAFF
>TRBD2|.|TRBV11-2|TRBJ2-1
TGTGCCAGCAGCTCGTACCTAGCGGCCAGCTCCTACAATGAGCAGTTCTTC
CASSSYLAASSYNEQFF
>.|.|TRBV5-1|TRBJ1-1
TGCGCCAGCAGACCGTACAAGGGTAGCGTCACTGAAGCTTTCTTT
CASRPYKGSVTEAFF
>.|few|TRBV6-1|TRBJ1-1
TGTGCCAGCAAGTCCTCGGGAGGCATGAACACTGAAGCTTTCTTT
CASKSSGGMNTEAFF
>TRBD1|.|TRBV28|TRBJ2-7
TGTGCCAGCAGTGGACAGGGGGCATTGGTCGAGCAGTACTTC
CASSGQGALVEQYF
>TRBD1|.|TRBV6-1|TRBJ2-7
TGTGCCAGCAGTGAGGGTCCGACAGGGACCCCCTACGAGCAGTACTTC
CASSEGPTGTPYEQYF
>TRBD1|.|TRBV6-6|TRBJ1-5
TGTGCCAGCAGTTACTCGAGGGACAGACGCTATCAGCCCCAGCATTTT
CASSYSRDRRYQPQHF
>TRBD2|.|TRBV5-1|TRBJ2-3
TGCGCCAGCAGCATGGGACTAGCGGCTAGCACAGATACGCAGTATTTT
CASSMGLAASTDTQYF
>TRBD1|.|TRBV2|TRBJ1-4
TGTGCCAGCAGTGACGCCCCCCCCGGACAGGGATTTGTAGCTAATGAAAAACTGTTTTTT
CASSDAPPGQGFVANEKLFF
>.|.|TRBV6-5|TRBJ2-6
TGTGCCAGCAGTTACGAGCCTTCTGGGGCCAACGTCCTGACTTTC
CASSYEPSGANVLTF
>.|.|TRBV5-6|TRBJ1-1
TGTGCCAGCAGCTTGTACCTATTGGGCTCTGAAGCTTTCTTT
CASSLYLLGSEAFF
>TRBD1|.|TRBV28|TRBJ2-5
TGTGCCAGCAGCTGTTTCGGGACAGGGCAAAATCGGGAGCAGTACTTC
CASSCFGTGQNREQYF
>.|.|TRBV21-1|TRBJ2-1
TGTGCCCGAAGCGGGAGGTTTTGGCCCTACAATGAGCAGTTCTTC
CARSGRFWPYNEQFF
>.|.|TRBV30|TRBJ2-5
TGTGCCTGTTGGACTCCCCGGGAGACCCAGTACTTC
CACWTPRETQYF
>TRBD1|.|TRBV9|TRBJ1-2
TGTGCCAGCAACCTTGGGACAGAAGCTAACTATGGCTACACCTTC
CASNLGTEANYGYTF
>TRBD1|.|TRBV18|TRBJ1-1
TGTGCCAGCTCACCAAACTCAGGGGGAGTGAACACTGAAGCTTTCTTT
CASSPNSGGVNTEAFF
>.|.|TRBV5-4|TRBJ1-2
TGTGCCAGCAGCCAGGACAGCCCGAGCGATGGCTACACCTTC
CASSQDSPSDGYTF
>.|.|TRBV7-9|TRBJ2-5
TGTGCCAGCAGGCCGGACTCTAGCCGGGTGTACTTC
CASRPDSSRVYF
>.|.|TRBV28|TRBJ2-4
TGTGCCAGCAGTTTGGGGGGAGAGGGCAAAAACATTCAGTACTTC
CASSLGGEGKNIQYF
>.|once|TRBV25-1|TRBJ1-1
TGTGCCAGCAGTGAGTTCGGGTCTTTCGATGAAGCTTTCTTT
CASSEFGSFDEAFF
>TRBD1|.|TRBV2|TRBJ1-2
TGTGCCAGCAGTGATTATGGACAGGCGGCTGGCTACACCTTC
CASSDYGQAAGYTF
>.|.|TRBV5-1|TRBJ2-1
TGCGCCAGCAGCTTGGCCGGGGTCAATGAGCAGTTCTTC
CASSLAGVNEQFF
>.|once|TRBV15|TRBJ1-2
TGTGCCACCAGCAGAGGAGACCCAGGGCCCTATGGCTACACCTTC
CATSRGDPGPYGYTF
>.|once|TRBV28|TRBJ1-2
TGTGCCAGCAGTCATTCGCCGGGCGGGGCGCTTTTCTGTGGCTACACCTTC
CASSHSPGGALFCGYTF
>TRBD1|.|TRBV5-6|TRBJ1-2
TGTGCCAGCAGCCCCGGGACAGGAAAGCCCTATGGCTACACCTTC
CASSPGTGKPYGYTF
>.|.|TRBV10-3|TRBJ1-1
TGTGCCATCTGGGGGGGCCTGAACACTGAAGCTTTCTTT
CAIWGGLNTEAFF
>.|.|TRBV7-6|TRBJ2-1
TGTGCCAGCAGCCTTAGACACGGCTCCTACAATGAGCAGTTCTTC
CASSLRHGSYNEQFF
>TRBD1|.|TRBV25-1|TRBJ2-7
TGTGCCAGCAGTGAGCCACAAGACAGGGACGAGCAGTACTTC
CASSEPQDRDEQYF
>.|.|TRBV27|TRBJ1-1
TGTGCCAGCAGTCGCGACAGGACGGGGACTGAAGCTTTCTTT
CASSRDRTGTEAFF
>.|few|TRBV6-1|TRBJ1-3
TGTGCCAGCAGTTCGGACGGGAGCTCTGGAAACACCATATATTTT
CASSSDGSSGNTIYF
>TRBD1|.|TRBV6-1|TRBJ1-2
TGTGCCAGCAGTGAGCCTGACAGGGGGATTCGGGGCTACACCTTC
CASSEPDRGIRGYTF
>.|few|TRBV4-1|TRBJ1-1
TGCGCCAGCAGCCAACAAGCGAACACTGAAGCTTTCTTT
CASSQQANTEAFF
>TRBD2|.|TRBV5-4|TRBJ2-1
TGTGCCAGCAGCTTTGGCGGGAGCGGTAGAAATGAGCAGTTCTTC
CASSFGGSGRNEQFF
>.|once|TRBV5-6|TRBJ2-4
TGTGCCAGCAGCTTGGGGGCGCGGGAAAACATTCAGTACTTC
CASSLGARENIQYF
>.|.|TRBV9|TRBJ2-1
TGTGCCAGCAGCTCCGTGGAGCGGGCCTACAATGAGCAGTTCTTC
CASSSVERAYNEQFF
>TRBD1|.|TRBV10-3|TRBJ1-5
TGTGCCATCAAGGCAGGGGGGCTTAATCAGCCCCAGCATTTT
CAIKAGGLNQPQHF